Listed below are T cell receptor beta chains from one sample, sequenced in a study of T-cell reconstitution after alpha-beta-depleted transplantation in children. From the PCR reads, TCRdb called clonotypes with MiXCR, one entry per CDR3 protein. The table shows around 450,000 distinct CDR3 sequences, with around 46% occurring only once. This sample comprised PBMCs, obtained before TCRalphabeta/CD19-depleted stem cell transplant. These receptor sequences come from a girl aged 2-15 years with aplastic anemia, due to receive a stem cell transplant. The CDR3 runs from the conserved cysteine through the conserved F or W. The order of the fields is J gene, clone size, D gene, V gene, CDR3 protein, CDR3 DNA. D genes are given only for firm matches. Some rows mark clone size as missing; the rest say once, few, many or name a class of expanded clone.

TRBJ2-2	many	NA	TRBV28	CASSGSQGQVNRELFF	TGTGCCAGCAGTGGTTCACAGGGCCAGGTTAACCGGGAGCTGTTTTTT
TRBJ2-1	NA	NA	TRBV5-1	CASGLGGSDNEQFF	TGCGCCAGCGGTTTGGGGGGATCAGACAATGAGCAGTTCTTC
TRBJ1-2	NA	NA	TRBV7-9	CASSSPSGYTF	TGTGCCAGCAGCTCCCCGAGCGGCTACACCTTC
TRBJ2-7	NA	TRBD1	TRBV3-1	CASSFPGQGVYEQYF	TGTGCCAGCAGCTTCCCGGGACAGGGTGTGTACGAGCAGTACTTC
TRBJ2-5	NA	NA	TRBV20-1	CSARLSYWASKETQYF	TGCAGTGCTAGACTCTCCTATTGGGCTAGTAAAGAGACCCAGTACTTC
TRBJ2-2	once	NA	TRBV4-1	CASSQVLQGTNTGELFF	TGCGCCAGCAGCCAAGTTCTGCAGGGGACCAACACCGGGGAGCTGTTTTTT
TRBJ1-2	NA	NA	TRBV5-1	CASSLGQINFNGYTF	TGCGCCAGCAGCTTGGGTCAGATCAACTTTAATGGCTACACCTTC
TRBJ2-7	NA	TRBD2	TRBV12-3/TRBV12-4	CASSLSGGYVQYF	TGTGCCAGCAGTTTAAGCGGGGGGTACGTGCAGTACTTC
TRBJ2-7	NA	NA	TRBV5-4	CASSQESSYEQYF	TGTGCCAGCAGCCAGGAGAGCTCCTACGAGCAGTACTTC
TRBJ1-5	NA	NA	TRBV20-1	CSTTGGARRYQPQHF	TGCAGTACAACCGGGGGGGCGCGAAGATATCAGCCCCAGCATTTT
TRBJ2-1	NA	NA	TRBV5-5	CASSLAWVDEQFF	TGTGCCAGCAGCTTGGCGTGGGTCGATGAGCAGTTCTTC
TRBJ2-7	few	NA	TRBV18	CASSPNWEEQYF	TGTGCCAGCTCACCAAACTGGGAAGAGCAGTACTTC
TRBJ2-6	NA	NA	TRBV12-3/TRBV12-4	CASTESGANVLTF	TGTGCCAGCACCGAGTCTGGGGCCAACGTCCTGACTTTC
TRBJ2-4	many	NA	TRBV10-2	CASTHPRLVGRGNIQYF	TGCGCCAGCACCCACCCGAGACTAGTGGGGAGAGGAAACATTCAGTACTTC
TRBJ2-5	NA	TRBD1	TRBV5-6	CASSRPTGARETQYF	TGTGCCAGCAGCAGACCGACAGGGGCAAGGGAGACCCAGTACTTC
TRBJ2-7	few	NA	TRBV10-3	CAISETSYEQYF	TGTGCCATCAGTGAAACTAGTTACGAGCAGTACTTC
TRBJ2-1	NA	TRBD2	TRBV29-1	CSVGYWGTSGSYNEQFF	TGCAGCGTTGGGTACTGGGGGACTAGCGGGAGTTACAATGAGCAGTTCTTC
TRBJ2-3	many	TRBD2	TRBV7-3	CASSPGLAATDTQYF	TGTGCCAGCAGCCCGGGACTAGCGGCCACAGATACGCAGTATTTT
TRBJ1-1	NA	NA	TRBV28	CASSLRDKAFF	TGTGCCAGCAGCCTGCGGGATAAAGCTTTCTTT
TRBJ2-4	few	TRBD1	TRBV19	CASIDRGFKNIQYF	TGTGCCAGTATCGACAGGGGGTTCAAAAACATTCAGTACTTC
TRBJ2-7	NA	NA	TRBV29-1	CSVGTDYEQYF	TGCAGCGTTGGTACGGACTACGAGCAGTACTTC
TRBJ2-7	many	TRBD2	TRBV10-3	CAIATIAGDGSEQYF	TGTGCCATCGCAACCATAGCGGGAGATGGGAGCGAGCAGTACTTC
TRBJ2-1	NA	NA	TRBV7-2	CASSLGGRVVYEQFF	TGTGCCAGCAGCTTGGGGGGACGAGTGGTCTATGAGCAGTTCTTC